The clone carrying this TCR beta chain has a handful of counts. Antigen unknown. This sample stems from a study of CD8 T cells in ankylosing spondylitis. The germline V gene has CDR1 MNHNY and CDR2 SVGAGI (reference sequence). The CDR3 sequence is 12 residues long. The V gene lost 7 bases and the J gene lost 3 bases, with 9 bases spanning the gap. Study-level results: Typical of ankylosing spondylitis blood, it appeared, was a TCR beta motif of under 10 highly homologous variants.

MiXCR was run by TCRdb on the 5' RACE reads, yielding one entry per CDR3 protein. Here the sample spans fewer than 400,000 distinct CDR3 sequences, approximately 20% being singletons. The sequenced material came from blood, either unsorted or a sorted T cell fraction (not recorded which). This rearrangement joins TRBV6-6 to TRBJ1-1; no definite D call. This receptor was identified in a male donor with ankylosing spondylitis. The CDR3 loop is CASTQWDTEAFF. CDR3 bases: TGTGCCAGCACGCAATGGGACACTGAAGCTTTCTTT.